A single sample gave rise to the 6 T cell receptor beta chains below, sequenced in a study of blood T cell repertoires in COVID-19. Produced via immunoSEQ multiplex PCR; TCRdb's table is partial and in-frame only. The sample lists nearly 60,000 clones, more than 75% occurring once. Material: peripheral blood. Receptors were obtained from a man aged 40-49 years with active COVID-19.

The CDR3 is CASSPLDRYTGELFF. CDR3 nucleotides: TGTGCCAGCAGCCCCCTGGACAGATACACCGGGGAGCTGTTTTTT. The chain combines TRBV11-2 with TRBJ2-2; D may be TRBD1 (6 bases). V gave up 5 bases and J gave up 3 bases, with 13 bases separating them. The CDR3 contains 15 residues. Looked up from germline, CDR1 is SGHAT and CDR2 is FQNNGV.

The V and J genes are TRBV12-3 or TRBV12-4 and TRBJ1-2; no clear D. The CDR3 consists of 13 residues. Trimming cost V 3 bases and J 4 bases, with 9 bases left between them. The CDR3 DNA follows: TGTGCCAGCAGTTTTGAGGAAAGCTATGGCTACACCTTC. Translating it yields CASSFEESYGYTF.

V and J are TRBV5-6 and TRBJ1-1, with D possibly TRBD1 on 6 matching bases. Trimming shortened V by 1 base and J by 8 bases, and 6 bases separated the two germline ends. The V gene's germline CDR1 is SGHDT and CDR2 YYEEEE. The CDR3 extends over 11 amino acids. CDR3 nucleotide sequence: TGTGCCAGCAGCTTGAGGGGGGAAGCTTTCTTT. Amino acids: CASSLRGEAFF.

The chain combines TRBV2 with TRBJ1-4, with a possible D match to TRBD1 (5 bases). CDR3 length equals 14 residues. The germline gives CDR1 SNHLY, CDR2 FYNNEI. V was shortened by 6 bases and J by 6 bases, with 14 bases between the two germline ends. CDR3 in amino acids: CASRRGWGDEKLFF. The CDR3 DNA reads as TGTGCCAGCAGAAGGGGTTGGGGTGATGAAAAACTGTTTTTT.

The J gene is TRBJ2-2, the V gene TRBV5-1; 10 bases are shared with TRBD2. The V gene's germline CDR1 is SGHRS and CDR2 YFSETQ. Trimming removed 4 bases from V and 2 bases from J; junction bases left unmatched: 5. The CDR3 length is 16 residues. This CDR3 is CASSITSGANTGELFF. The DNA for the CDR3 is TGCGCCAGCAGCATAACTAGCGGGGCTAACACCGGGGAGCTGTTTTTT.

Here the CDR3 DNA reads TGTGCCAGTAGGTTTTCCGGGACTGTTTATGGCTACACCTTC. Its translation is CASRFSGTVYGYTF. V is TRBV19 and J is TRBJ1-2; weak D call: TRBD1 (5 bases). Deletions cut 6 bases from V and 5 bases from J, with 16 bases between. The CDR3 covers 14 residues. In germline, CDR1 is LNHDA, CDR2 SQIVND (reference sequence). The whole variable domain, filled in from reference TRBV19 and TRBJ1-2, reads DGGITQSPKYLFRKEGQNVTLSCEQNLNHDAMYWYRQDPGQGLRLIYYSQIVNDFQKGDIAEGYSVSREKKESFPLTVTSAQKNPTAFYLCASRFSGTVYGYTFGSGTRLTVV.